This TCR beta chain was documented in a study of T cell clones after liver transplantation. Study-level background: Apart from a few HCV-positive recipients, transplants were for non-autoimmune, non-viral reasons. Notes on the study in general: Migration into the graft, not deletion, may explain lost graft donor-reactive T cells. Conclusions were preliminary, with small, heterogeneous patient groups.

Note on this clone: Its target is unknown.

Sequencing was performed with immunoSEQ multiplex PCR; in TCRdb, only in-frame clones are kept and a portion is missing. Of 99,000 or so clones detected, around four fifths appear once; the ten largest clones hold 0.99%. CDR1 is LNHDA, CDR2 SQIVND, per germline (reference sequence). The CDR3 is made up of 13 amino acids. V lost 3 bases and J lost 4, with 6 bases in between. The chain combines TRBV19 with TRBJ2-2; D call uncertain. This clonotype originated in a human donor who received a liver transplant. This material consisted of CD4+ T cells from blood, taken before liver transplant. The CDR3 is CASSIPITGELFF. The CDR3 DNA reads as TGTGCCAGTAGTATCCCAATCACCGGGGAGCTGTTTTTT.